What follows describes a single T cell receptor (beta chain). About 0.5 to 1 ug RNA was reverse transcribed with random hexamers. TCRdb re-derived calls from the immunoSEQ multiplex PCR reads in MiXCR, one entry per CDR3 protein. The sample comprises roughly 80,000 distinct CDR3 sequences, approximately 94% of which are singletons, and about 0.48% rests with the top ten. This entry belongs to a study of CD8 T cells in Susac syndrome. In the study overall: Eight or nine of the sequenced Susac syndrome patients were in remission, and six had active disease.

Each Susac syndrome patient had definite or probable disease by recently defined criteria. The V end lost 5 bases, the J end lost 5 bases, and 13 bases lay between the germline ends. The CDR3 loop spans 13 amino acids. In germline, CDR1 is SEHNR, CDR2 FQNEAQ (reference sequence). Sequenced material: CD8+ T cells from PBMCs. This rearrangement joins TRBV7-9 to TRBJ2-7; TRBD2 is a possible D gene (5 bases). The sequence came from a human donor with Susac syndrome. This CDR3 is CASSPSGSHEQYF. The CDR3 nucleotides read TGTGCCAGCAGCCCCAGCGGAAGCCACGAGCAGTACTTC.